This TCR beta chain originates from a study of naive and memory T cell subsets (dated by TCRdb to about 2017). A note on the overall study: Sorted naive and memory T cell subsets from peripheral blood were analyzed in the study using a UMI-based, open-source pipeline for TCR alpha and beta sequencing. The results of the functional CMV T cell responses matched the IgG serology results in every case. RNA was DNase-treated and reverse transcribed with TCR constant-region primers, mostly using SuperScript III. Findings and caveats that apply to the study as a whole: Single alpha or beta chain sequences, rather than paired alpha/beta receptors, were used to define clonotypes. After error correction, only a single occurrence was seen for over 85% of naive TCR sequences, so much steeper abundance distributions were produced than in memory subsets. The repertoire findings for the naive and memory subsets could not be validated against a ground truth, as none was available. A few larger clonotypes were present in naive repertoires, especially CD8 naive repertoires, and these clonotypes were possibly memory cells re-expressing CD45RA. RNA-based TCR counts may be affected by expression changes linked to T cell activation and differentiation. The abundance of TCRs followed a power law with an exponent that differed between naive and memory subsets yet stayed consistent across the three individuals. In both CD4 and CD8 cells, the Gini index increased while Shannon and inverse Simpson diversity decreased from naive through CM, EM and EMRA.

From the second PCR step onward, the TCR alpha chain libraries and the TCR beta chain libraries were amplified separately. To determine each donor's CMV status, fresh PBMCs were stimulated overnight with CMV viral lysate, and IFNgamma production from CD4+ T cells was then assessed. CD4 T cells were positively selected using Miltenyi beads, after which CD8 T cells were positively selected from the CD4-negative fraction. Cells were stained for CD3, CD4, CD8, CD45RA, CD27 and a live/dead dye and were sorted on a BD Aria II into four subsets based on CD45RA and CD27. A few healthy volunteers provided blood, and each donor's sample was split into CD4 and CD8 T cells and then further divided into four differentiation subsets. Roughly 120 ml of peripheral blood was collected from each donor, and PBMC were isolated from the blood using Ficoll-Paque PLUS density-gradient centrifugation. After sorting, cells were lysed in RLT buffer, RNA was extracted using a Qiagen RNeasy kit, and the extracted RNA was stored at -80 degrees C.

This clonotype was detected a few times. Its specific antigen is unknown. The sample holds no much larger clone one base away, and base qualities are not on file. Trimming takes 2 bases from V and 3 bases from J, and the germline ends sit 11 bases apart. Reading from cysteine to phenylalanine, the CDR3 counts 14 amino acids. Of all the DNA, just the CDR3 is kept, 42 bases in frame from base 1. Reading the germline V gene gives CDR1 MNHEY and CDR2 SVGEGT. The library relied on UMI-ligation and nested PCR. The beta constant-region primer was an equimolar mix of two oligonucleotides covering both TRBC1 and TRBC2. Four rounds of PCR, combining the SP2 primer with nested alpha and beta constant-region primers, were used to amplify the ligated cDNA. A single-stranded oligonucleotide containing the SP2 primer and a 12-nucleotide UMI was joined to the 3' end of the cDNA by T4 RNA ligase 1. Incubation of the ligation reaction lasted about 20-25 hours at 16 degrees C. PCR2 was typically run as a SYBR Green qPCR and stopped at a predetermined threshold to prevent over-amplification. Every purification after the first one was done using Agencourt AMPure XP magnetic beads. Libraries were quantified by Qubit and checked on a TapeStation, with a main peak expected near 650 bp. Sequencing of the pooled libraries was done on an Illumina MiSeq using v2 2x251 paired-end kits, which typically yielded roughly 0.85-2.3 million reads per sample. Each sample's library went into the pool at roughly 4.4 nM, and roughly 5-8% PhiX was added to help with cluster recognition. Per the source publication's procedure: Decombinator assigned V and J genes to Demultiplexor-processed FASTQ reads by tag matching, allowing a single base-pair mismatch. Collapsinator used UMIs to correct both sequencing errors and frequency errors arising from PCR heterogeneity. CDR3Translator translated TCRs and extracted CDR3s from the conserved cysteine to the FGXG phenylalanine, flagging non-productive sequences. Gini, Shannon entropy and inverse Simpson indices were calculated on repertoires subsampled to equal numbers of UMI-defined TCRs. Within the linear range, a power law was fitted to clonotype abundance distributions using maximum likelihood. On one naive CD8 sample, the pipeline and MIGEC gave similar UMI counts, unique TCR numbers and clonal distributions. One analysis removed from the naive repertoire any naive TCRs that were also present in any memory subset from the same donor. The repertoires were searched for just under 7,500 CMV-associated CDR3 sequences that had been compiled from VDJdb and a published dataset. TCRdb trimmed the raw reads at Q25, called clones with MiXCR and kept productive beta chains. Entries are consolidated by CDR3 protein sequence, retaining the most common genes and DNA. None of the V and J calls come from the authors' own analysis; TCRdb made them. The sample profile shows 98,000 or so distinct CDR3 sequences; roughly 15% of them were found once. Roughly 3.1% of the sample goes to the ten largest clones.

Sequences were obtained from naive CD8+ T cells from blood. The sample's cell subset or site label is to be understood as: naive T cells, CD45RA high CD27+. The sequence came from a human donor in good health. The chain is encoded by TRBV6-2 or TRBV6-3 joined to TRBJ2-7, with a weak D call of TRBD1 (6 bases match). The CDR3 region has the sequence CASSYPDRFYEQYF. The nucleotides read TGTGCCAGCAGTTACCCGGACAGATTCTACGAGCAGTACTTC.